This is a list of T cell receptor beta chains from one sample in a study of cytomegalovirus exposure and HLA in healthy donors. The method was immunoSEQ multiplex PCR; TCRdb's version includes in-frame clones alone and lacks a portion of them. The table lists 140,000 or so clones, 80% of them singletons, with around 4.4% in the top ten. Material for sequencing was PBMCs. These receptors were collected from a man aged 40-50 years in good health and CMV-seronegative. CDR3s include the opening cysteine and the closing phenylalanine or tryptophan. Clone size appears in some rows only: once, few, many, or a class for an expanded clone.

V: TRBV11-3
length: 14
size: .
CDR3: CASSTTSGGYEQYF

V: TRBV19
length: 17
size: .
CDR3: CASTPGQGAAGANVLTF

V: TRBV7-2
length: 19
size: .
CDR3: CASSPTGGSGGTSSYEQYF

V: TRBV5-1
length: 15
size: .
CDR3: CASSGTSGLQETQYF

V: TRBV11-3
length: 13
size: once
CDR3: CASSFPGIGELFF

V: TRBV2
length: 15
size: .
CDR3: CASRVGSGGPYEQYF

V: TRBV19
length: 12
size: .
CDR3: CASVDREETQYF

V: TRBV5-1
length: 14
size: .
CDR3: CASSVGGVNQPQHF

V: TRBV6-6
length: 15
size: .
CDR3: CAIRSGLAGTGELFF

V: TRBV18
length: 16
size: once
CDR3: CASSPKGDSSGNTIYF

V: TRBV9
length: 14
size: .
CDR3: CASSVAQGAYGYTF

V: TRBV2
length: 15
size: .
CDR3: CASRGQGALNTEAFF

V: TRBV11-2
length: 15
size: .
CDR3: CASSFPSGQKSPLHF

V: TRBV25-1
length: 15
size: .
CDR3: CAGGREARAKNIQYF

V: TRBV19
length: 16
size: .
CDR3: CASSLGEGRLNEKLFF

V: TRBV5-4
length: 13
size: once
CDR3: CASSLDRGNEQYF

V: TRBV9
length: 16
size: .
CDR3: CASSPRTGALRYEQYF

V: TRBV19
length: 17
size: .
CDR3: CASSPRQGRGVGEKLFF

V: TRBV6-1
length: 14
size: few
CDR3: CASRDRVGGNTIYF

V: TRBV28
length: 15
size: .
CDR3: CASSPLRGSTYEQYF

V: TRBV28
length: 14
size: .
CDR3: CASSRDRVDYGYTF

V: TRBV28
length: 14
size: .
CDR3: CASSYAAGFETQYF

V: TRBV30
length: 14
size: .
CDR3: CAWSHQIHSYEQYF

V: TRBV19
length: 16
size: .
CDR3: CASSMQGVRSNQPQHF

V: TRBV5-6
length: 11
size: few
CDR3: CASKPGGLQYF

V: TRBV18
length: 16
size: .
CDR3: CASSGQGGNSNQPQHF

V: TRBV27
length: 15
size: .
CDR3: CASSLSGTGREKLFF

V: TRBV6-1
length: 14
size: .
CDR3: CASSEQGQNTEAFF

V: TRBV15
length: 17
size: .
CDR3: CATSTHSGGAGTDTQYF

V: TRBV7-2
length: 15
size: .
CDR3: CASSSVTGNNEKLFF

V: TRBV7-2
length: 16
size: .
CDR3: CASSLSPLAGNQPQHF

V: TRBV6-5
length: 16
size: .
CDR3: CASSYPTGTGAYEQYF

V: TRBV18
length: 14
size: few
CDR3: CASSPTATNEKLFF

V: TRBV19
length: 16
size: .
CDR3: CASSIQGGSGANVLTF

V: TRBV9
length: 16
size: .
CDR3: CASSVNADRSNQPQHF

V: TRBV19
length: 17
size: .
CDR3: CASSIGDSRYSNQPQHF

V: TRBV28
length: 14
size: once
CDR3: CASSQTGGGQPQHF

V: TRBV13
length: 15
size: few
CDR3: CASSRTGGRTDTQYF

V: TRBV11-2
length: 14
size: .
CDR3: CASSLTGRGETQYF

V: TRBV28
length: 13
size: .
CDR3: CASSPGTGYEQYF

V: TRBV10-3
length: 14
size: .
CDR3: CAITRGGGEYEQYF

V: TRBV7-9
length: 16
size: .
CDR3: CASSYATGRSGNTIYF